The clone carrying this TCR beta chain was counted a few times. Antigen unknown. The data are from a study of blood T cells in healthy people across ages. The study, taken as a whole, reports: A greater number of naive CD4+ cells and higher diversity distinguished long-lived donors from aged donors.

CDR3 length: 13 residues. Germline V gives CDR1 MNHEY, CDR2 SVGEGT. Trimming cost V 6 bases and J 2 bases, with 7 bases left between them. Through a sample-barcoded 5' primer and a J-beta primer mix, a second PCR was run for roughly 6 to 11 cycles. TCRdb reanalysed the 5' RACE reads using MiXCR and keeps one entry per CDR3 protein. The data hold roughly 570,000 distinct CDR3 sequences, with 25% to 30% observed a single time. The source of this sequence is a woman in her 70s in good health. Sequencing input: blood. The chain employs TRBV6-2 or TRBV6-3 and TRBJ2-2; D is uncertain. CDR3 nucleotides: TGTGCCAGCAGACTCACCAACACCGGGGAGCTGTTTTTT. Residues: CASRLTNTGELFF.